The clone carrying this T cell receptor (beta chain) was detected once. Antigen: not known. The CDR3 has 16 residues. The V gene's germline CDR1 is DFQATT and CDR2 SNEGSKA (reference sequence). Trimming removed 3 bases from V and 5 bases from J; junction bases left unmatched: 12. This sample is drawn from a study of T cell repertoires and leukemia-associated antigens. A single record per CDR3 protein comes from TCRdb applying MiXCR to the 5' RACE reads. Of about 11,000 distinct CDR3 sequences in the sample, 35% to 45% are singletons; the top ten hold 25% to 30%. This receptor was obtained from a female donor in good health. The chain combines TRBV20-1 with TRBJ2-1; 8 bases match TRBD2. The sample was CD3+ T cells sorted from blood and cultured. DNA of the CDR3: TGCAGTGCTAGCGATCCAGCGGGAGTGAGCCACAATGAGCAGTTCTTC. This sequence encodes CSASDPAGVSHNEQFF.